The 23 T cell receptor beta chains presented below share a single source sample, sequenced in a study of CD8 T cells in ankylosing spondylitis. MiXCR, applied by TCRdb to the 5' RACE reads, yields one record per CDR3 protein. The table records 350,000 to 400,000 distinct CDR3 sequences, roughly 20% of them present only once. The sample was blood, either unsorted or a sorted T cell fraction (not recorded which). The receptors shown here come from a male donor with ankylosing spondylitis or in good health (not recorded which).

This clonotype appeared a few times. The V gene is TRBV4-1, the J gene TRBJ2-7, with 10 nucleotides matching TRBD1. The length of the CDR3 is 16 residues. V lost 6 bases, J lost 5 bases, and 13 bases stayed unmatched. Germline V gene lookup returns CDR1 MGHRA and CDR2 YSYEKL. CDR3 amino acids: CASRQAVGQGSHEQYF. The CDR3 DNA reads TGCGCCAGCAGGCAGGCCGTGGGACAGGGGTCCCACGAGCAGTACTTC.

The genes are TRBV7-9 and TRBJ2-1; 9 bases are shared with TRBD1. In germline, CDR1 is SEHNR, CDR2 FQNEAQ (reference sequence). The CDR3 covers 15 residues. The J segment lost 8 bases and the V segment lost 4 bases, leaving 9 bases of the junction unmatched. The CDR3 here is CASSSSGQGPDEQFF. Written as DNA, the CDR3 is TGTGCCAGCAGCTCGAGTGGACAGGGGCCTGATGAGCAGTTCTTC.

This clonotype was seen more than once but under ten times. V and J are TRBV7-2 and TRBJ2-7; D unclear. V was shortened by 1 base and J by 3 bases, with 10 bases between the two germline ends. The CDR3 spans 14 residues. Germline V gives CDR1 SGHTA, CDR2 FQGNSA. The CDR3 loop is CASSLGVSDYEQYF. The CDR3 nucleotides are TGTGCCAGCAGCTTAGGCGTTAGTGACTACGAGCAGTACTTC.

This chain links TRBV10-3 with TRBJ2-1, with D hard to call. Deletions cut 6 bases from V and 8 bases from J, with 20 bases between. CDR1 is ENHRY, CDR2 SYGVKD, per germline. The CDR3 spans 15 residues. This CDR3 is CAISGTPVNSDEQFF. The CDR3 DNA reads as TGTGCCATCAGCGGTACACCCGTGAATTCGGATGAGCAGTTCTTC.

The rearrangement uses TRBV19 and TRBJ1-5; D may be TRBD1 (5 bases). V was pared by 5 bases and J by 5 bases, with 13 bases between. This CDR3 has 14 residues. Germline CDR1 reads LNHDA; CDR2 reads SQIVND (reference sequence). The CDR3 loop reads CASSFDSSDQPQHF. CDR3 nucleotides: TGTGCCAGTAGTTTCGACAGCTCGGATCAGCCCCAGCATTTT.

This clonotype has a handful of counts. The V call is TRBV2, the J call TRBJ1-2, with 7 bases that match TRBD1. CDR1 and CDR2 (germline): SNHLY, FYNNEI. Losses at the gene ends were 8 bases for V and 6 bases for J; bases not matched to a gene: 9. The CDR3 spans 13 residues. The DNA of the CDR3 is TGTGCCAGCGGGGGAGAACAGGGGAATGGCTACACCTTC. It is translated as CASGGEQGNGYTF.

This clonotype was seen only a few times. The chain has TRBV3-1 and TRBJ2-7, with D unclear. Germline CDR1 LGHDT, CDR2 YNNKEL (reference sequence). There are 14 residues in the CDR3. The V end was cut by 0 bases, the J end by 1 base, with 7 bases between. For the CDR3, the DNA is TGTGCCAGCAGCCAAGAACCAGCATCCTACGAGCAGTACTTC. Its protein is CASSQEPASYEQYF.

This clonotype came up a few times. This chain joins TRBV12-3 or TRBV12-4 and TRBJ2-5, with D possibly being TRBD1 (6 bases). V was clipped by 0 bases and J by 4 bases, with 12 bases between them. The CDR3 spans 15 residues. The CDR3 protein is CASSLALTGPETQYF. CDR3 nucleotide sequence: TGTGCCAGCAGTTTAGCCTTGACAGGTCCAGAGACCCAGTACTTC.

The V call is TRBV10-3, the J call TRBJ2-1, with 9 bases aligning to TRBD2. V shed 2 bases, J shed 3 bases, and the junction held 2 bases outside the gene matches. Germline CDR1 and CDR2: ENHRY and SYGVKD. CDR3 size: 15 residues. CDR3 loop: CAISEVAGDYNEQFF. DNA for the CDR3: TGTGCCATCAGTGAGGTAGCGGGGGACTACAATGAGCAGTTCTTC.

This clonotype was recorded at least ten times. The chain uses TRBV12-3 or TRBV12-4 and TRBJ2-7, with 11 bases that match TRBD1. V trimming: 5 bases; J trimming: 4 bases; junction bases outside the gene matches: 7. CDR3 length equals 15 residues. The CDR3 loop is CASSAPGQGVYEQYF. Here the CDR3 DNA reads TGTGCCAGCAGTGCGCCGGGACAGGGGGTTTACGAGCAGTACTTC.

The table lists this clonotype with a few counts. The V and J genes are TRBV15 and TRBJ2-7; 7 nucleotides line up with TRBD1. The junction had 5 bases not matched to a gene; V was cut back by 4 bases and J by 2 bases. The germline CDR1 and CDR2 sequences are LNHNV and YYDKDF (reference sequence). The CDR3 totals 14 residues. Here the CDR3 reads CATSKDRVAYEQYF. In DNA form, the CDR3 reads TGTGCCACCAGCAAAGACAGGGTTGCCTACGAGCAGTACTTC.

This clonotype was picked up a small number of times. V and J are TRBV3-1 and TRBJ2-3; D not certain. Between the trimmed V and J ends, which lost 0 bases and 7 bases, there was a span of 8 bases. The CDR3 has 13 amino acids. Germline loops: CDR1 LGHDT, CDR2 YNNKEL (reference sequence). Here the CDR3 reads CASSQDLMNTQYF. Here the CDR3 DNA reads TGTGCCAGCAGCCAAGACCTCATGAATACGCAGTATTTT.

DNA for the CDR3: TGTGCCAGCAGCCAATTTGTGATGGACATTCAGTACTTC. Its translation: CASSQFVMDIQYF. The genes are TRBV14 and TRBJ2-4, with D hard to call. Trimming cost V 2 bases and J 8 bases, with 10 bases left between them. This CDR3 spans 13 amino acids. CDR1 is SGHDN and CDR2 is FVKESK in the germline V gene. Together with reference TRBV14 and TRBJ2-4, the CDR3 gives the full variable domain: EAGVTQFPSHSVIEKGQTVTLRCDPISGHDNLYWYRRVMGKEIKFLLHFVKESKQDESGMPNNRFLAERTGGTYSTLKVQPAELEDSGVYFCASSQFVMDIQYFGAGTRLSVL.

CDR3 sequence: CASSGPGLADNNEQFF. CDR3 sequence (DNA): TGTGCCAGCAGTGGCCCGGGACTAGCGGATAACAATGAGCAGTTCTTC. The chain combines TRBV27 with TRBJ2-1, with 11 nucleotides matching TRBD2. CDR3 size: 16 residues. The V gene end was trimmed by 5 bases and the J gene end by 5 bases; junction bases not matched to a gene: 8. Germline-derived CDR1 and CDR2 are MNHEY and SMNVEV (reference sequence).

CDR3: CASSLSMRDKYNEQFF. The CDR3 nucleotides are TGTGCCAGCAGCTTAAGTATGCGGGACAAATACAATGAGCAGTTCTTC. The chain is built from TRBV7-9 and TRBJ2-1, with D possibly called TRBD1 or TRBD2 (6 bases each). The CDR3 consists of 16 residues. The germline gives CDR1 SEHNR, CDR2 FQNEAQ (reference sequence). Between the trimmed V and J ends, which lost 2 bases and 4 bases, there was a span of 15 bases. The full variable domain, with the rest looked up from reference TRBV7-9 and TRBJ2-1, is DTGVSQNPRHKITKRGQNVTFRCDPISEHNRLYWYRQTLGQGPEFLTYFQNEAQLEKSRLLSDRFSAERPKGSFSTLEIQRTEQGDSAMYLCASSLSMRDKYNEQFFGPGTRLTVL.

This rearrangement joins TRBV20-1 to TRBJ2-5, with D tentatively TRBD1 (6 bases). This CDR3 region has 16 residues. Trimming left V 0 bases short and J 3 bases short, with 17 bases between. The germline CDR1 and CDR2 sequences are DFQATT and SNEGSKA (reference sequence). CDR3 protein: CSARDLQGQFEETQYF. The CDR3 DNA reads TGCAGTGCTAGAGATCTTCAAGGACAGTTCGAAGAGACCCAGTACTTC.

The V gene is TRBV7-9, the J gene TRBJ2-5, with TRBD2 matching over 9 bases. This CDR3 has 15 amino acids. The ends lost 5 bases at V and 5 bases at J; junction bases unmatched: 9. Germline V gene data show CDR1 as SEHNR and CDR2 as FQNEAQ (reference sequence). The CDR3 here is CASSVSGGLGETQYF. The CDR3 nucleotides read TGTGCCAGCAGCGTAAGCGGGGGGCTCGGGGAGACCCAGTACTTC.

This clonotype showed up just a few times. The CDR3 nucleotides are TGTGCCAGTAGTTGGACGGTTGGGACAGGTTACTACGAGCAGTACTTC. It codes for CASSWTVGTGYYEQYF. This rearrangement joins TRBV19 to TRBJ2-7; 8 bases align to TRBD1. Germline values: CDR1 LNHDA, CDR2 SQIVND (reference sequence). V trimming: 5 bases; J trimming: 3 bases; junction bases outside the gene matches: 12. The CDR3 covers 16 residues.

The V call is TRBV12-3 or TRBV12-4, the J call TRBJ2-3; 7 bases are a match to TRBD2. The CDR3 extends over 16 amino acids. Trimming at V came to 5 bases and at J to 1 base, leaving 9 bases not matched to a gene. The CDR3 DNA reads as TGTGCCAGCAGTATTCCAAGCGGGGTTGGCACAGATACGCAGTATTTT. This sequence encodes CASSIPSGVGTDTQYF.

This chain links TRBV6-1 with TRBJ2-3; the match to TRBD1 covers 10 bases. Germline CDR1 reads MNHNS; CDR2 reads SASEGT. The CDR3 totals 15 residues. J gave up 4 bases and V 6 bases, and 7 bases lay outside the gene matches. The chain's CDR3 is CASSSGTGAADTQYF. The CDR3 DNA reads TGTGCCAGCAGCTCCGGGACAGGGGCCGCAGATACGCAGTATTTT.

Note on this clonotype: One end of the junction varies from germline; a read error may be responsible. This chain uses TRBV3-1 with TRBJ2-1; D is perhaps TRBD2 (5 bases). The CDR3 spans 15 residues. Germline assignment: CDR1 LGHDT and CDR2 YNNKEL (reference sequence). The CDR3 sequence is CASSQEVSSYNGQFF. Here the CDR3 DNA reads TGTGCCAGCTCCCAGGAGGTTAGTTCCTACAATGGGCAGTTCTTC.

The J gene is TRBJ2-7, the V gene TRBV20-1; 7 nucleotides line up with TRBD1. The CDR3 has 17 residues. Germline V gene lookup returns CDR1 DFQATT and CDR2 SNEGSKA (reference sequence). V lost 0 bases to trimming and J lost 7 bases; unmatched junction nucleotides: 18. CDR3 loop: CSARDGSRGTAAREQYF. The CDR3 DNA reads TGCAGTGCTAGAGATGGGAGCCGTGGGACAGCCGCCCGGGAGCAGTACTTC.

This clonotype was counted a few times. V and J are TRBV7-2 and TRBJ1-5, with a tentative D call TRBD1 (5 bases). Trimming shortened V by 0 bases and J by 2 bases, and 8 bases separated the two germline ends. The CDR3 has 15 residues. In germline, CDR1 is SGHTA, CDR2 FQGNSA. The CDR3 region has the DNA TGTGCCAGCAGCTTAGCGGGGGATGGCAATCAGCCCCAGCATTTT. Its protein is CASSLAGDGNQPQHF.